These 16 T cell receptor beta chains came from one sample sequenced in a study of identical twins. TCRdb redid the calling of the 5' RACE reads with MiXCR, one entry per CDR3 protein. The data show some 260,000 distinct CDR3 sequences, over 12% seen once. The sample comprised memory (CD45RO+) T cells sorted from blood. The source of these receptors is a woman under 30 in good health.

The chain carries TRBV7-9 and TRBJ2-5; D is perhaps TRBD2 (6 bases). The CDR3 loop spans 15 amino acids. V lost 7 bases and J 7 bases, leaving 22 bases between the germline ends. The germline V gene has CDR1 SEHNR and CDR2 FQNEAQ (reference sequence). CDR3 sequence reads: CASTQSATRSGTQYF. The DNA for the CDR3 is TGTGCCAGCACGCAGTCCGCGACTAGGTCGGGGACCCAGTACTTC.

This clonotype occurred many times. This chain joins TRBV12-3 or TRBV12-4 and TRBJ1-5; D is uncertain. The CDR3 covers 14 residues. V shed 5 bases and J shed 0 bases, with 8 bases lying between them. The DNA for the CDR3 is TGTGCCAGCAGTACCGATAGTAGCAATCAGCCCCAGCATTTT. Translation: CASSTDSSNQPQHF.

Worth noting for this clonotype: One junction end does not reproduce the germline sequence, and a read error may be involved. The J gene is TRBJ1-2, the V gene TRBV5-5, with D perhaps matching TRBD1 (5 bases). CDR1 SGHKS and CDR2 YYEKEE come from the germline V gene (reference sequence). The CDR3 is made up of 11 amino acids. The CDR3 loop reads CASSSPTAPNF. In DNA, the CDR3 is TGTGCCAGCAGCTCCCCGACAGCTCCTAACTTC.

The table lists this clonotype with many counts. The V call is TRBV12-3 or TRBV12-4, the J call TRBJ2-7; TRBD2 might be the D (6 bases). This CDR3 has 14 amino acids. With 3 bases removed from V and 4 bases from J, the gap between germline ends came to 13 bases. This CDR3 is CASSFGGDLYEQYF. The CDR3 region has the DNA TGTGCCAGCAGTTTCGGCGGGGATTTATACGAGCAGTACTTC.

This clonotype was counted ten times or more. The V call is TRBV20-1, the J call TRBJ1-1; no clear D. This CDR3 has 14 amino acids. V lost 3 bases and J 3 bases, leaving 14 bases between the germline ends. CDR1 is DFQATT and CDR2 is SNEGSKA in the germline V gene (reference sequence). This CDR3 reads CSASTPDTYTEAFF. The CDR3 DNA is TGCAGTGCTAGCACACCTGACACCTACACTGAAGCTTTCTTT.

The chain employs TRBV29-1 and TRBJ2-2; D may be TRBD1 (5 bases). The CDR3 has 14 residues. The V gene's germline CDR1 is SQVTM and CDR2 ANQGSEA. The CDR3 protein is CTVQTEQNTGELFF. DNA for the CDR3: TGCACCGTACAGACAGAGCAAAACACCGGGGAGCTGTTTTTT.

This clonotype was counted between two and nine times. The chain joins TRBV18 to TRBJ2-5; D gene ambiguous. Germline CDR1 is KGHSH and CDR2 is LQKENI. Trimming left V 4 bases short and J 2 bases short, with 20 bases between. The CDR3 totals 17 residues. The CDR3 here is CASSRLAAQSLQETQYF. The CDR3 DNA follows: TGTGCCAGCTCACGCTTGGCGGCCCAATCCTTACAAGAGACCCAGTACTTC.

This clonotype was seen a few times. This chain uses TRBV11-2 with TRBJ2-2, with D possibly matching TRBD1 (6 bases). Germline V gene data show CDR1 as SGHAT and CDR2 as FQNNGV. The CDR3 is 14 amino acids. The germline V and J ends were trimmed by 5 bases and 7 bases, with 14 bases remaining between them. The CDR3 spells CASSPQGSIGELFF. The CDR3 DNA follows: TGTGCCAGCAGCCCACAGGGTTCTATCGGGGAGCTGTTTTTT.

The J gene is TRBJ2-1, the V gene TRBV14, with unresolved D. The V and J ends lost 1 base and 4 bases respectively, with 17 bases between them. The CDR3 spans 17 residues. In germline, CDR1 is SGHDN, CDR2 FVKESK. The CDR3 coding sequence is TGTGCCAGCAGCCAAGGTTGGGCGGTCCCCCCGTACAATGAGCAGTTCTTC. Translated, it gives CASSQGWAVPPYNEQFF. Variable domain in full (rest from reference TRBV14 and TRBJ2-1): EAGVTQFPSHSVIEKGQTVTLRCDPISGHDNLYWYRRVMGKEIKFLLHFVKESKQDESGMPNNRFLAERTGGTYSTLKVQPAELEDSGVYFCASSQGWAVPPYNEQFFGPGTRLTVL.

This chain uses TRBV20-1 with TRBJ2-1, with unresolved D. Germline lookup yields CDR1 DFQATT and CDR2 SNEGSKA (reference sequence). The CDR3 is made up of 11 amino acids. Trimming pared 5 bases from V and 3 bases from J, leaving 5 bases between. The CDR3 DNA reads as TGCAGTGCTGTCGACTACAATGAGCAGTTCTTC. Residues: CSAVDYNEQFF.

The CDR3, as DNA: TGTGCCAGCAGTACCGCAGGCGTGGGGGACACTGAAGCTTTCTTT. The encoded protein is CASSTAGVGDTEAFF. V is TRBV6-1 and J is TRBJ1-1; a weak D match, TRBD1 (5 bases). The V and J ends lost 5 bases and 3 bases respectively, with 16 bases between them. The CDR3 loop spans 15 amino acids. CDR1 is MNHNS and CDR2 is SASEGT in the germline V gene.

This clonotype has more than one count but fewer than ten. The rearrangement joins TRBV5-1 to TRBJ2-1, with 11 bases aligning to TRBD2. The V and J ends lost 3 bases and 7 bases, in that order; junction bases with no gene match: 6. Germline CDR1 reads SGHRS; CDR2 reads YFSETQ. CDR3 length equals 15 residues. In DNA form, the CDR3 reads TGCGCCAGCAGCTCACTAGCGGGAGTAGGGAATGAGCAGTTCTTC. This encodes CASSSLAGVGNEQFF.

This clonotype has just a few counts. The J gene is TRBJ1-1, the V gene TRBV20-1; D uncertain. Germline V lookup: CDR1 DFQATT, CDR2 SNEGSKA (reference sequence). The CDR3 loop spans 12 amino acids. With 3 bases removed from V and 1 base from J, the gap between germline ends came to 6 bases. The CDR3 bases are TGCAGTGCTAGTAACTCGAACACTGAAGCTTTCTTT. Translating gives CSASNSNTEAFF.

CDR3 sequence reads: CASSFGYGQDTQYF. The CDR3 DNA reads as TGTGCCAGCAGTTTCGGCTACGGGCAGGATACGCAGTATTTT. V gene TRBV12-3 or TRBV12-4 combines with J gene TRBJ2-3; D remains ambiguous. This CDR3 is built from 14 residues. V was trimmed by 3 bases and J by 6 bases, leaving 13 bases between them.

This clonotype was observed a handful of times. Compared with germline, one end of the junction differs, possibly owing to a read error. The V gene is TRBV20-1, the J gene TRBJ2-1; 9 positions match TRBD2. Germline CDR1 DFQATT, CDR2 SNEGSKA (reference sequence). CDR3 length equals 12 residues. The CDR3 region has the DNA TGCAGTGCGAGAGCGGGAGGCAATGAGCAGTTCTTC. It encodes CSARAGGNEQFF.

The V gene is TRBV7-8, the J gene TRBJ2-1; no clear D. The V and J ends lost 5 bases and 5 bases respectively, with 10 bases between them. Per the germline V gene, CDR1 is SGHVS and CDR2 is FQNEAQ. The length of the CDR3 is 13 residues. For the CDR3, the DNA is TGTGCCAGCAGCCAAGGACGGAACAATGAGCAGTTCTTC. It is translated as CASSQGRNNEQFF. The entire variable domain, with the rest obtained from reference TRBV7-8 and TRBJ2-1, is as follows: GAGVSQSPRYKVAKRGQDVALRCDPISGHVSLFWYQQALGQGPEFLTYFQNEAQLDKSGLPSDRFFAERPEGSVSTLKIQRTQQEDSAVYLCASSQGRNNEQFFGPGTRLTVL.